These 30 T cell receptor beta chains were all obtained from the same sample, sequenced in a study of monozygotic twins with inflammatory bowel disease. TCRdb re-called the 5' RACE reads and gives one entry per CDR3 protein, without DNA. The table lists roughly 300,000 distinct CDR3 sequences. Sequencing was done on a sample of blood. These TCRs come from a human donor with ulcerative colitis or Crohn's disease, or a healthy co-twin of an affected twin (not recorded which).

The chain links TRBV4-3 to TRBJ2-1; the D call from TCRdb, TRBD1, cannot be confirmed without DNA. The CDR3 consists of 15 residues. The germline V gene encodes CDR1 LGHNA and CDR2 YSLEER. CDR3 in amino acids: CASSQDGDSYNEQFF.

The chain joins TRBV18 to TRBJ2-5; lacking DNA, the TRBD1 call made by TCRdb goes unchecked. Germline CDR1 KGHSH, CDR2 LQKENI. The CDR3 covers 17 residues. CDR3 sequence reads: CASSRFTDRVGRETQYF.

V is TRBV12-3 or TRBV12-4 and J is TRBJ2-7; the D call of TRBD1 rests on TCRdb alone, since no DNA is present to check it. The CDR3 runs to 14 residues. CDR3 region: CASSPWQGTYEQYF.

This chain uses TRBV7-2 with TRBJ1-1. The CDR3 consists of 13 residues. Germline CDR1 and CDR2: SGHTA and FQGNSA. CDR3 amino acids: CASSLAENTEAFF.

CDR3 loop: CASGPSGGNTGELFF. This sequence joins TRBV7-3 and TRBJ2-2; TCRdb's assignment of TRBD2 cannot be checked, as there is no DNA. Germline V gene sequence: CDR1 SGHTA, CDR2 FQGTGA. The CDR3 is made up of 15 amino acids.

The CDR3 loop is CSAKTGTNYGYTF. This chain links TRBV20-1 with TRBJ1-2; absent DNA, TCRdb's TRBD1 call cannot be checked. CDR1 is DFQATT, CDR2 SNEGSKA, per germline (reference sequence). This CDR3 is 13 amino acids long.

This chain links TRBV7-2 with TRBJ1-5; TCRdb reports TRBD1, a call that lacks DNA to check it against. Looked up from germline, CDR1 is SGHTA and CDR2 is FQGNSA. The CDR3 is made up of 15 amino acids. This chain's CDR3 is CASSLAGHSNQPQHF.

The V gene is TRBV6-5, the J gene TRBJ2-7; without DNA, the TCRdb call of TRBD1 cannot be checked. CDR3 length: 16 residues. The germline CDR1 and CDR2 sequences are MNHEY and SVGAGI. The CDR3 here is CASSSSTGTAFSEQYF.

The chain recombines TRBV9 with TRBJ1-1. In germline, CDR1 is SGDLS, CDR2 YYNGEE. The CDR3 runs 15 residues. The CDR3 here is CASSVTPEVNTEAFF. The full variable domain, rest sourced from reference TRBV9 and TRBJ1-1, is DSGVTQTPKHLITATGQRVTLRCSPRSGDLSVYWYQQSLDQGLQFLIQYYNGEERAKGNILERFSAQQFPDLHSELNLSSLELGDSALYFCASSVTPEVNTEAFFGQGTRLTVV.

The rearrangement uses TRBV2 and TRBJ2-7; with no DNA, the TCRdb D assignment of TRBD1 cannot be verified. The CDR3 extends over 15 amino acids. The germline V gene has CDR1 SNHLY and CDR2 FYNNEI. CDR3 protein: CASNSRERGAYEQYF.

The chain is built from TRBV3-1 and TRBJ1-5; no DNA is available, so the TRBD1 call from TCRdb remains unchecked. Germline V gives CDR1 LGHDT, CDR2 YNNKEL (reference sequence). This CDR3 region has 13 residues. CDR3 loop: CASSQEGTQPQHF. Variable domain in full (rest from reference TRBV3-1 and TRBJ1-5): DTAVSQTPKYLVTQMGNDKSIKCEQNLGHDTMYWYKQDSKKFLKIMFSYNNKELIINETVPNRFSPKSPDKAHLNLHINSLELGDSAVYFCASSQEGTQPQHFGDGTRLSIL.

The V call is TRBV29-1, the J call TRBJ2-7; TCRdb picks TRBD1, but there is no DNA to check that call. The V gene's germline CDR1 is SQVTM and CDR2 ANQGSEA. The CDR3 is made up of 14 amino acids. The CDR3 spells CSVTRQGSSYEQYF.

The chain combines TRBV6-1 with TRBJ1-1. The germline V gene has CDR1 MNHNS and CDR2 SASEGT. The CDR3 contains 15 residues. CDR3 residues: CASRNRNTLNTEAFF.

V gene TRBV6-1 combines with J gene TRBJ2-7; checking the TCRdb D call of TRBD2 is not possible without DNA. Germline V gives CDR1 MNHNS, CDR2 SASEGT. The CDR3 totals 13 residues. CDR3 amino acids: CASSSPFSNEQYF.

The V and J genes are TRBV20-1 and TRBJ2-7. The CDR3 is 12 amino acids. Germline lookup yields CDR1 DFQATT and CDR2 SNEGSKA (reference sequence). The CDR3 sequence is CSARDSVYEQYF.

This chain connects TRBV7-9 to TRBJ2-3. CDR1 is SEHNR and CDR2 is FQNEAQ in the germline V gene (reference sequence). The CDR3 extends over 14 amino acids. The CDR3 protein is CASKPTASTDTQYF.

The V and J genes are TRBV7-9 and TRBJ1-2. This CDR3 is built from 13 residues. Germline lookup yields CDR1 SEHNR and CDR2 FQNEAQ (reference sequence). The CDR3: CASSFESFYGYTF.

Here the CDR3 reads CASSPTGQPGETQYF. V gene TRBV7-3 combines with J gene TRBJ2-5; TCRdb's D call of TRBD1 is untestable without DNA. The CDR3 sequence is 15 residues long. Germline CDR1 reads SGHTA; CDR2 reads FQGTGA.

The chain joins TRBV6-1 to TRBJ2-5; there is no DNA to check the TCRdb D call of TRBD2. This CDR3 contains 15 residues. CDR1 and CDR2 from the germline V gene are MNHNS and SASEGT. CDR3: CASRPRPVGGETQYF.

The chain links TRBV6-5 to TRBJ1-5; TCRdb names TRBD1, which stays unverified in the absence of DNA. Germline values: CDR1 MNHEY, CDR2 SVGAGI. The CDR3 consists of 13 residues. The CDR3: CASRTGVGQPQHF.

The chain links TRBV6-1 to TRBJ1-5. Looked up from germline, CDR1 is MNHNS and CDR2 is SASEGT. The CDR3 is 16 residues long. CDR3: CASSGPIAGGNQPQHF.

This chain joins TRBV7-3 and TRBJ2-2; TCRdb proposes TRBD1, but this gene call is untestable without DNA. From germline, CDR1 is SGHTA and CDR2 FQGTGA. The CDR3 extends over 15 amino acids. This chain's CDR3 is CASSRGQGLTGELFF.

CDR3 protein: CASSTAEREGYEQYF. V usage is TRBV12-3 or TRBV12-4 and J usage is TRBJ2-7; TCRdb gives TRBD2 as the D gene, but with no DNA this cannot be confirmed. This CDR3 has 15 residues.

The rearrangement links TRBV12-3 or TRBV12-4 to TRBJ2-7. The CDR3 has 12 amino acids. The CDR3 reads CASSWVLYEQYF.

The rearrangement links TRBV5-4 to TRBJ1-3. Germline CDR1 is SGHNT and CDR2 is YYREEE (reference sequence). The CDR3 consists of 17 residues. The CDR3 sequence: CASSLVRGGNSGNTIYF.

The gene calls are TRBV5-1 and TRBJ2-7; TCRdb outputs TRBD1, but without DNA this stays unchecked. CDR3 size: 15 residues. Germline V gene sequence: CDR1 SGHRS, CDR2 YFSETQ. CDR3 amino acids: CASSLGGTGDHEQYF.

The V gene is TRBV7-9, the J gene TRBJ2-5. This CDR3 is built from 15 residues. CDR1 and CDR2 (germline): SEHNR, FQNEAQ (reference sequence). CDR3 in amino acids: CASSAYTGFQETQYF.

The J gene is TRBJ2-4, the V gene TRBV5-1; absent DNA, TCRdb's TRBD1 call cannot be checked. CDR3 size: 16 residues. Germline CDR1 is SGHRS and CDR2 is YFSETQ. The CDR3 loop is CASSLGQGIAKNIQYF.

The V and J genes are TRBV20-1 and TRBJ2-4; the D call of TRBD2 rests on TCRdb alone, since no DNA is present to check it. The germline V gene encodes CDR1 DFQATT and CDR2 SNEGSKA (reference sequence). This CDR3 comprises 14 residues. The CDR3 reads CSARGLEAKNIQYF.

The rearrangement joins TRBV7-9 to TRBJ2-1. CDR3 size: 14 residues. Germline CDR1 reads SEHNR; CDR2 reads FQNEAQ (reference sequence). This CDR3 is CASMVRSSYNEQFF.